This T cell receptor beta chain stems from a study of shared clonotypes between healthy human individuals. Overall study context: Three plates each covered CD4 naive and memory; CD8 naive two, CD8 memory one. Broader study findings: Naive subsets typically showed greater estimated richness than memory subsets.

Germline V lookup: CDR1 SGHAT, CDR2 FQNNGV. The CDR3 loop spans 16 amino acids. Assay used: immunoSEQ multiplex PCR; TCRdb lists only in-frame clones, some missing. The repertoire has 2.5 million or so clones, roughly 92% of them found once; the top ten carry around 0.14%. A note on this clone: The target antigen is unknown.

This receptor was taken from a man between 18 and 35 years old in good health. The sequencing input was naive CD4+ T cells sorted from blood. Subset noted: CD45RA+ positively selected. The V gene is TRBV11-2, the J gene TRBJ2-5; D may be TRBD1 or TRBD2 (5 bases each). The J call is in doubt because the DNA end fits TRBJ2-7 better. CDR3 nucleotides: TGTGCCAGCAGCTCCGTTGGGGGAAAACTTACCTACGAGCAGTACTTC. The encoded protein is CASSSVGGKLTYEQYF.